The sequence of this T cell receptor (beta chain) was determined in a study of cytomegalovirus exposure and HLA in healthy donors. PCR used 60 Vbeta primers and 13 Jbeta primers. Repertoires were generated with immunoSEQ multiplex PCR, while TCRdb's copy carries only in-frame clones and drops some. The sample data list around 140,000 clones. General study findings and limits: In a later analysis, TCR beta V- and J-gene trimming was associated with a missense DCLRE1C variant.

The CDR3 runs 14 residues. V shed 2 bases, J shed 4 bases, and the junction held 4 bases outside the gene matches. Germline CDR1 reads SGHRS; CDR2 reads YFSETQ. On this clone: No antigen is known for it.

The sequence was obtained from a male donor in good health and CMV-seronegative. Sequences were obtained from PBMCs. The V gene is TRBV5-1, the J gene TRBJ2-3, with TRBD2 matching 7 bases. The CDR3 sequence: CASSLLATPDTQYF. CDR3 DNA sequence: TGCGCCAGCAGCTTACTAGCGACCCCAGATACGCAGTATTTT.